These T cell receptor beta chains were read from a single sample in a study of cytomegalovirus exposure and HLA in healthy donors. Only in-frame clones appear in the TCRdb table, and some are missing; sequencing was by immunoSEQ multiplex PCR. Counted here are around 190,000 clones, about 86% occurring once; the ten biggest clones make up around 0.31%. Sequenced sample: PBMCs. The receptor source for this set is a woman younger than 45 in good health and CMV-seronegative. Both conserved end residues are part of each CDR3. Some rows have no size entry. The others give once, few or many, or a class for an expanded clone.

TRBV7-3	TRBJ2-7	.	CASSGTQGAEQYF
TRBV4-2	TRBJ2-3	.	CASSRSSPGQSTDTQYF
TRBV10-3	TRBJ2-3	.	CAISLAKSTDTQYF
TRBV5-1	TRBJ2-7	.	CASSDGLAGGLSYEQYF
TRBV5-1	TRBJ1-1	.	CASSFSANTEAFF
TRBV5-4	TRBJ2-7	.	CASSFFGSYEQYF
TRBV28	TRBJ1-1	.	CASRRSRTGGPRNTEAFF
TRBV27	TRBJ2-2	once	CASSPTFGELFF
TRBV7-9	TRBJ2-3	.	CASTFPAGMADTQYF
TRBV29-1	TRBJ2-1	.	CSVRDRDLGLF
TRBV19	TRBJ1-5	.	CASTPDRGDSNQPQHF
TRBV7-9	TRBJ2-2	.	CATRTSGRANTGELFF
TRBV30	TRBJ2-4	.	CAWSRLAGGPGNIQYF
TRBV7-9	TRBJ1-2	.	CSSSLRLGRRNGYTF
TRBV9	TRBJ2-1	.	CASSVAGGDYNEQFF
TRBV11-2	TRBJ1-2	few	CASSLAGVTYGYTF
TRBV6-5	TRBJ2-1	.	CASSPLVRAYNEQFF
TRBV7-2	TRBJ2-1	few	CASSYTSANEQFF
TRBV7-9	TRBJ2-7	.	CASSSNLRADDYEQYF
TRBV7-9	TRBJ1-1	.	CASSRDRWAFF
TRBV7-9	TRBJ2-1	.	CASSLTTGANEQFF
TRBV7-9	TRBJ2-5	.	CASSSTELLETQYF
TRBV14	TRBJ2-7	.	CASSQAWGEGLYEQYF
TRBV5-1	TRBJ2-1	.	CASSMGLAGHNEQFF
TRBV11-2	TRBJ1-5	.	CASSLESQGNQPQHF
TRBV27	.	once	CASSRQGGTYEQYF
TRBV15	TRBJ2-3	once	CATSRAGSYTDTQYF
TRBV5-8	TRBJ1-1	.	CASSPGPGGLNTEAFF
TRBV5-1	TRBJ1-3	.	CASSLGGSSGNTIYF
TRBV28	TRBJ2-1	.	CASSLGTSGSNEQFF
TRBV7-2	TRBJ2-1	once	CASSPNRENYNEQFF
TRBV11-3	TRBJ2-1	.	CASSPGTSGANEQFF
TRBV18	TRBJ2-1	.	CASSLGLAGDDNEQFF
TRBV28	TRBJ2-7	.	CASIGSESGEPEQYF
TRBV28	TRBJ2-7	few	CASNTRTGRYEQYF
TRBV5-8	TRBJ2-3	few	CASSLITGVQYF
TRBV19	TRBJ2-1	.	CASTSGPGRHNEQFF
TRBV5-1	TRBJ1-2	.	CASSAGYYYGYTF
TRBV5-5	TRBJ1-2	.	CASSSGFTLGSHGYTF
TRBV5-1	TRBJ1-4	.	CASSPSMMRANEKLFF
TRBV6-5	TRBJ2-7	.	CASSYSGQGAYEQYF
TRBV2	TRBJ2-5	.	CASKRGGGETQYF
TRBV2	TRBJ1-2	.	CASIPSALVGYTF
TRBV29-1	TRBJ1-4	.	CSVVAGGMGEKLFF
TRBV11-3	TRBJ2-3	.	CASSAQGSTDTQYF
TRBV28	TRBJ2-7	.	CASASGNSEQYF
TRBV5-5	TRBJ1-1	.	CASSLRLTGTMNTEAFF
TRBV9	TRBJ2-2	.	CASSPNTGELFF
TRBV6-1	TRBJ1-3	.	CASSVNRGHTGNTIYF